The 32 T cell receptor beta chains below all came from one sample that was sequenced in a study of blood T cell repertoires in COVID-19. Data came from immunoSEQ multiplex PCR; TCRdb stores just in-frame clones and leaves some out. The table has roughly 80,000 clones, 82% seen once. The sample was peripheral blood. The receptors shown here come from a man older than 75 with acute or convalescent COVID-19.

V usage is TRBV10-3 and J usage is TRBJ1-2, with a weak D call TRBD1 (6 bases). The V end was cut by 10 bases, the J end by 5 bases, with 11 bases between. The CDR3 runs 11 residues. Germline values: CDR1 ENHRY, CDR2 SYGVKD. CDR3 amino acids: CATKGEYGYTF. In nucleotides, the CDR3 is TGTGCCACCAAGGGGGAATATGGCTACACCTTC.

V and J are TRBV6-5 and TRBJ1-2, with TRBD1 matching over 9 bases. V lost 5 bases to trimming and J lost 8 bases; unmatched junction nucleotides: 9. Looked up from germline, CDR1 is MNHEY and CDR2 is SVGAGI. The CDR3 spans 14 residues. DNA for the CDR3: TGTGCCAGCAGTCCACTACAGGGGGCCAGAGGCTACACCTTC. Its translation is CASSPLQGARGYTF.

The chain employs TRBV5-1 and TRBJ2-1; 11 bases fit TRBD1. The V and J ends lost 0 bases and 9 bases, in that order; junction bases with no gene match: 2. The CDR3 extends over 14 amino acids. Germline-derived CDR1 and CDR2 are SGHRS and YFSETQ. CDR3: CASSLGTGGIEQFF. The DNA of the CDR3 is TGCGCCAGCAGCTTGGGGACAGGGGGCATTGAGCAGTTCTTC.

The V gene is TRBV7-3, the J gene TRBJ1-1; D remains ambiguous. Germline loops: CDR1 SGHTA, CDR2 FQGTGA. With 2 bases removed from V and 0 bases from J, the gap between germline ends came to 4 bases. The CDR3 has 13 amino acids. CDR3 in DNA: TGTGCCAGCAGCTTACAATTGAACACTGAAGCTTTCTTT. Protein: CASSLQLNTEAFF. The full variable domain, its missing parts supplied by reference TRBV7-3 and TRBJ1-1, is GAGVSQTPSNKVTEKGKYVELRCDPISGHTALYWYRQSLGQGPEFLIYFQGTGAADDSGLPNDRFFAVRPEGSVSTLKIQRTERGDSAVYLCASSLQLNTEAFFGQGTRLTVV.

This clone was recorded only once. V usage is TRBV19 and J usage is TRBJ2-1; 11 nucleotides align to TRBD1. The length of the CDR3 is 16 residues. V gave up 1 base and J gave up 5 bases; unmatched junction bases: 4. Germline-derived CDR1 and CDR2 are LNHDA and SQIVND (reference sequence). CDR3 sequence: CASSIGTGGPDNEQFF. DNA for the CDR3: TGTGCCAGTAGTATAGGGACAGGGGGCCCAGACAATGAGCAGTTCTTC.

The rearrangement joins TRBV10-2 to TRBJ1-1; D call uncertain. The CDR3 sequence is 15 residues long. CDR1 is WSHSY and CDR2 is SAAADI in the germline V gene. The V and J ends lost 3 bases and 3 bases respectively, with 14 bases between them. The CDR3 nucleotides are TGCGCCAGCAGTGACCCCCAACACGGAGACACTGAAGCTTTCTTT. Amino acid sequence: CASSDPQHGDTEAFF.

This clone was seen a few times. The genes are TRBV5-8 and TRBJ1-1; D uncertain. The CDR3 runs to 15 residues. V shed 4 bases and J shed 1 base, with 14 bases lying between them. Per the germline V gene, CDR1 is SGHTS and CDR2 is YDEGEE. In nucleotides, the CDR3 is TGTGCCAGCAGCCCGGGTCTCAGCGGGAACACTGAAGCTTTCTTT. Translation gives CASSPGLSGNTEAFF.

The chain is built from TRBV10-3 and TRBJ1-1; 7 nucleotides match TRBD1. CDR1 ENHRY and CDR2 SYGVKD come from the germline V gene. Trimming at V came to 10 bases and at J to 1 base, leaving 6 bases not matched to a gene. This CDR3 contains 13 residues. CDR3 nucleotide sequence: TGTGCCAGCCGGGGACAGCCGAACACTGAAGCTTTCTTT. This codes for CASRGQPNTEAFF.

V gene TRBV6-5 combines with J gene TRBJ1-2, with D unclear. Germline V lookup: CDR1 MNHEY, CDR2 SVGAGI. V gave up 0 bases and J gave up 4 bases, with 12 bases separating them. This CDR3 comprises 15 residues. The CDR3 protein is CASSYSRGGLYGYTF. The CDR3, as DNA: TGTGCCAGCAGTTACTCGAGAGGTGGACTCTATGGCTACACCTTC.

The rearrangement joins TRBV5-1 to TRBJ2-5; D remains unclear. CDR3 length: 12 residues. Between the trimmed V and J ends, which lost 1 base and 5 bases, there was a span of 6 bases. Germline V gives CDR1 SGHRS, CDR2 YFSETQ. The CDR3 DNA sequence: TGCGCCAGCAGCTTGTCCGGGGAGACCCAGTACTTC. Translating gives CASSLSGETQYF.

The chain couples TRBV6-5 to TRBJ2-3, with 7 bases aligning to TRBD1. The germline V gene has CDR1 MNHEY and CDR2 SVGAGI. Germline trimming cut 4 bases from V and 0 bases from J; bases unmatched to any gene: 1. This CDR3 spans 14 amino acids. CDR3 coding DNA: TGTGCCAGCAGTTGGGACAGTAGCACAGATACGCAGTATTTT. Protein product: CASSWDSSTDTQYF.

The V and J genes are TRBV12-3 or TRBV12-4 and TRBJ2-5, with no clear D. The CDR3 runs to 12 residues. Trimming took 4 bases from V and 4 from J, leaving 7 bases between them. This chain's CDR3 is CASSWASETQYF. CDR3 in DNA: TGTGCCAGCAGTTGGGCCTCAGAGACCCAGTACTTC.

The CDR3 loop reads CASSRGDNSPLHF. The CDR3 region has the DNA TGTGCCAGCAGTAGGGGTGATAATTCACCCCTCCACTTT. The rearrangement joins TRBV9 to TRBJ1-6, with a tentative D call TRBD1 (5 bases). This CDR3 has 13 amino acids. The V gene's germline CDR1 is SGDLS and CDR2 YYNGEE. Trimming pared 5 bases from V and 5 bases from J, leaving 8 bases between.

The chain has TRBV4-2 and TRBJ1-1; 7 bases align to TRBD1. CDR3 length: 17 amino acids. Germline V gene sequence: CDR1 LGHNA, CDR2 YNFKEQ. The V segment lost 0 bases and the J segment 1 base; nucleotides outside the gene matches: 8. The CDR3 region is CASSQDPQGQGNTEAFF. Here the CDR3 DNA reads TGTGCCAGCAGCCAAGATCCACAGGGGCAGGGGAACACTGAAGCTTTCTTT.

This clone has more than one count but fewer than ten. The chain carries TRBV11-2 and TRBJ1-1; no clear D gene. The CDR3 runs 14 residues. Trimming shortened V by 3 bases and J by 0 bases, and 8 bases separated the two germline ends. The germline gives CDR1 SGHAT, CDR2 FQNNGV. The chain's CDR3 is CASSFGFMNTEAFF. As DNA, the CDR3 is TGTGCCAGCAGCTTCGGGTTCATGAACACTGAAGCTTTCTTT.

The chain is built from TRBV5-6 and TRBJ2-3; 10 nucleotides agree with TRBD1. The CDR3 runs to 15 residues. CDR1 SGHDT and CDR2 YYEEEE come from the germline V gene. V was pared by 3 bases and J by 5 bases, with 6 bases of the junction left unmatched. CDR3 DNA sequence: TGTGCCAGCAGCTGGGGACAGGGGCGGGGAGATACGCAGTATTTT. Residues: CASSWGQGRGDTQYF. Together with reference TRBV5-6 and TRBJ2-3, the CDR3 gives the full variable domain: DAGVTQSPTHLIKTRGQQVTLRCSPKSGHDTVSWYQQALGQGPQFIFQYYEEEERQRGNFPDRFSGHQFPNYSSELNVNALLLGDSALYLCASSWGQGRGDTQYFGPGTRLTVL.

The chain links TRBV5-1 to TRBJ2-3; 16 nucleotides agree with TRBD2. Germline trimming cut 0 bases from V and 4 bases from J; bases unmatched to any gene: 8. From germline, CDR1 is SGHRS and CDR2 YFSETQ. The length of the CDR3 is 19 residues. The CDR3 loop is CASSLAGTSGGAGADTQYF. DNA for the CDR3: TGCGCCAGCAGCTTGGCCGGGACTAGCGGGGGGGCCGGGGCAGATACGCAGTATTTT.

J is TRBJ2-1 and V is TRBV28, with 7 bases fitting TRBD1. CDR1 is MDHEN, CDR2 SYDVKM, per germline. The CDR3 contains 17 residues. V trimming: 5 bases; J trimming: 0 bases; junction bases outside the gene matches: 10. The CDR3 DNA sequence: TGTGCCAGCAGTAGACAGGGTTCTCCCAGCTCCTACAATGAGCAGTTCTTC. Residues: CASSRQGSPSSYNEQFF.

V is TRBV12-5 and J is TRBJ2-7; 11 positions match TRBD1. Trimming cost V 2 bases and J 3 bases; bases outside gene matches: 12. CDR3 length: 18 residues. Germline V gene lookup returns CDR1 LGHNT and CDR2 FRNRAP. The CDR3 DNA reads TGTGCTAGTGGTTTGCGCCCCCTGGGACAGGGGGAATTCTACGAGCAGTACTTC. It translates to CASGLRPLGQGEFYEQYF. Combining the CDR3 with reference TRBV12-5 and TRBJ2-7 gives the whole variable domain DARVTQTPRHKVTEMGQEVTMRCQPILGHNTVFWYRQTMMQGLELLAYFRNRAPLDDSGMPKDRFSAEMPDATLATLKIQPSEPRDSAVYFCASGLRPLGQGEFYEQYFGPGTRLTVT.

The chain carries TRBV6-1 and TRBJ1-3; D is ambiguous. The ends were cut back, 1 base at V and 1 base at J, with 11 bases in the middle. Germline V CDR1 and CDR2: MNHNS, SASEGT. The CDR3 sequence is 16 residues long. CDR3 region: CASSEGYRGSGNTIYF. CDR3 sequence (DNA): TGTGCCAGCAGTGAAGGGTATCGGGGATCTGGAAACACCATATATTTT.

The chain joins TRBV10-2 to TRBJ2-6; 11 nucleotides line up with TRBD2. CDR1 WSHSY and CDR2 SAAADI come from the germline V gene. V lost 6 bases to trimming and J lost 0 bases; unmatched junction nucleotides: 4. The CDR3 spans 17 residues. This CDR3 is CASRMTSGDSGANVLTF. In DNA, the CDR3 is TGCGCCAGCAGAATGACTAGCGGGGACTCTGGGGCCAACGTCCTGACTTTC.

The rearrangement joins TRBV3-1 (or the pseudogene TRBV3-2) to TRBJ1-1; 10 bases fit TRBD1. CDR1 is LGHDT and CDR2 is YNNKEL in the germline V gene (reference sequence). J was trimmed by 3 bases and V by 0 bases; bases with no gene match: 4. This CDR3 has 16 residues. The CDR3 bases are TGTGCCAGCAGCCAAGATCCGGGACAGGGGTACACTGAAGCTTTCTTT. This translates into CASSQDPGQGYTEAFF.

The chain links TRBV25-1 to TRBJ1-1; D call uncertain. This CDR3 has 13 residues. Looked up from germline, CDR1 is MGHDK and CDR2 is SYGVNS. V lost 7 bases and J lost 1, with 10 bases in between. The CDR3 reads CASTPPTNTEAFF. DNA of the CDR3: TGTGCCAGCACGCCTCCTACGAACACTGAAGCTTTCTTT. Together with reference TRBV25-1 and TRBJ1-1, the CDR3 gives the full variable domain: EADIYQTPRYLVIGTGKKITLECSQTMGHDKMYWYQQDPGMELHLIHYSYGVNSTEKGDLSSESTVSRIRTEHFPLTLESARPSHTSQYLCASTPPTNTEAFFGQGTRLTVV.

The CDR3 sequence is CASSMGGNTGELFF. The CDR3 DNA follows: TGTGCCAGTAGTATGGGGGGTAACACCGGGGAGCTGTTTTTT. The chain has TRBV19 and TRBJ2-2, with a tentative D call TRBD2 (6 bases). V lost 3 bases to trimming and J lost 2 bases, with 7 bases between them. In germline, CDR1 is LNHDA, CDR2 SQIVND (reference sequence). The CDR3 totals 14 residues.

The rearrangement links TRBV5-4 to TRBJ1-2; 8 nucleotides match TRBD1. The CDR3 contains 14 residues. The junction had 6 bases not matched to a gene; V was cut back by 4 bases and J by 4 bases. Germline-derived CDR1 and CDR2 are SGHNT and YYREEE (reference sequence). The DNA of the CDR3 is TGTGCCAGCAGCGTTGGACAGGGCGGCTATGGCTACACCTTC. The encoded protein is CASSVGQGGYGYTF.

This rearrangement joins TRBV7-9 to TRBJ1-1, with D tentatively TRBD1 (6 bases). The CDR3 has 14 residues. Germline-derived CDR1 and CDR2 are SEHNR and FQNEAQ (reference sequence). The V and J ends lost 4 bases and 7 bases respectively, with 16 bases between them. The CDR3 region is CASSWTVSLGEAFF. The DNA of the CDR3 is TGTGCCAGCAGCTGGACAGTGTCCCTGGGTGAAGCTTTCTTT.

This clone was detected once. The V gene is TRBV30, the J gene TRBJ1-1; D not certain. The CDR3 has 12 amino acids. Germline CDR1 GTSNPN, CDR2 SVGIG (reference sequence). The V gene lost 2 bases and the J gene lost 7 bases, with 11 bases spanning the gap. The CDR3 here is CAWSTEAVEAFF. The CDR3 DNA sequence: TGTGCCTGGAGTACCGAGGCGGTTGAAGCTTTCTTT.

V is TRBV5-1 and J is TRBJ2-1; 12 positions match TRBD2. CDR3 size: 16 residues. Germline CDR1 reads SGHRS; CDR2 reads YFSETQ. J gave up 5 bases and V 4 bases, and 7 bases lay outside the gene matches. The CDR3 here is CASSLSLAGGNNEQFF. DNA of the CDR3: TGCGCCAGCAGCCTCAGTCTAGCGGGGGGGAACAATGAGCAGTTCTTC.

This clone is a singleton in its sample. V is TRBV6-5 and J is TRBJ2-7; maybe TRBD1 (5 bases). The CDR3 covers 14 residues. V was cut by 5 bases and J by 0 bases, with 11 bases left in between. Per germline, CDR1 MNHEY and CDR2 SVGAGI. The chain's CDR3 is CASSPPRASYEQYF. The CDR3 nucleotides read TGTGCCAGCAGTCCCCCCAGGGCCTCCTACGAGCAGTACTTC.

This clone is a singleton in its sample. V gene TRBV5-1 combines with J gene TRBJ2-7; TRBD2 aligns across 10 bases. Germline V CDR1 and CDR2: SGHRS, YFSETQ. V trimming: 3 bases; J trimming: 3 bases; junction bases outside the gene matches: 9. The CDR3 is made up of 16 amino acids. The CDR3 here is CASSYGLAGAFYEQYF. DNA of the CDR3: TGCGCCAGCAGCTACGGTCTAGCGGGGGCTTTCTACGAGCAGTACTTC.

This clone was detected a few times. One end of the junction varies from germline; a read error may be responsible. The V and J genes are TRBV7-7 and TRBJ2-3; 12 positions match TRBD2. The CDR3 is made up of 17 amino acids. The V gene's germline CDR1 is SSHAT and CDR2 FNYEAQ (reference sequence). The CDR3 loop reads CASSLGLAGGLADTQYF. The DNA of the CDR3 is TGTGCTAGCAGCTTAGGCCTAGCGGGGGGGCTAGCAGATACGCAGTATTTT.

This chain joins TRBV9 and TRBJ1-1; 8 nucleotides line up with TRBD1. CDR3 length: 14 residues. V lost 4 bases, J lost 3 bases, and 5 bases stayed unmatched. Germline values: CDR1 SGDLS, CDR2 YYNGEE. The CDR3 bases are TGTGCCAGCAGCCCGGACAGGGCCTACACTGAAGCTTTCTTT. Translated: CASSPDRAYTEAFF.